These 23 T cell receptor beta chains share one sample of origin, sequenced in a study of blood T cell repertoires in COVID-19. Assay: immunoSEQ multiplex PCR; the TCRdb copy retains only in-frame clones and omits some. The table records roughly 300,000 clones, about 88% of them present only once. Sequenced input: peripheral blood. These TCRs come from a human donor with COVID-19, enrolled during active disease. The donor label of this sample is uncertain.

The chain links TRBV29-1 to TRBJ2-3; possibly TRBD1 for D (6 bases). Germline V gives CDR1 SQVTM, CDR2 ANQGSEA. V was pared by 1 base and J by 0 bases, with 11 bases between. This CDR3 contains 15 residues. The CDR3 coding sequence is TGCAGCGTTGAAGGCCAGGGGATTAGCACAGATACGCAGTATTTT. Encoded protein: CSVEGQGISTDTQYF.

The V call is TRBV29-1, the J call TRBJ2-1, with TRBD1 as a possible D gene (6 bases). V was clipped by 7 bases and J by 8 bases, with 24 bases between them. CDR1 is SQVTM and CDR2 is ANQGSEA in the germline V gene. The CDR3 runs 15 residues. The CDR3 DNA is TGCAGCGCTTTTCGGGACAAAGTTTCTTTTGATGAGCAGTTCTTC. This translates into CSAFRDKVSFDEQFF.

CDR3 loop: CASSLNGIRTATGELFF. In nucleotides, the CDR3 is TGTGCCAGCAGCTTAAACGGAATAAGAACAGCTACCGGGGAGCTGTTTTTT. The chain combines TRBV7-2 with TRBJ2-2, with D unresolved. The CDR3 is 17 amino acids. With 2 bases removed from V and 5 bases from J, the gap between germline ends came to 18 bases. Germline lookup yields CDR1 SGHTA and CDR2 FQGNSA. The full variable domain, with the rest looked up from reference TRBV7-2 and TRBJ2-2, is GAGVSQSPSNKVTEKGKDVELRCDPISGHTALYWYRQSLGQGLEFLIYFQGNSAPDKSGLPSDRFSAERTGGSVSTLTIQRTQQEDSAVYLCASSLNGIRTATGELFFGEGSRLTVL.

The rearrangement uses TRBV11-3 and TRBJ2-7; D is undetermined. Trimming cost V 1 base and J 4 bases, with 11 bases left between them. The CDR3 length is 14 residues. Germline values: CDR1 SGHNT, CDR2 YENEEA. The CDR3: CASSLARSGYEQYF. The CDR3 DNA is TGTGCCAGCAGCTTAGCCCGGAGTGGGTACGAGCAGTACTTC.

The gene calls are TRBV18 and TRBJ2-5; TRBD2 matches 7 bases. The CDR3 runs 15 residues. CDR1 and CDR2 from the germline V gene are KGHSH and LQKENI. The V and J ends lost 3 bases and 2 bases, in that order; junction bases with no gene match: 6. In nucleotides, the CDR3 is TGTGCCAGCTCACCCTTGGCGGGGGATCAAGAGACCCAGTACTTC. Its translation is CASSPLAGDQETQYF.

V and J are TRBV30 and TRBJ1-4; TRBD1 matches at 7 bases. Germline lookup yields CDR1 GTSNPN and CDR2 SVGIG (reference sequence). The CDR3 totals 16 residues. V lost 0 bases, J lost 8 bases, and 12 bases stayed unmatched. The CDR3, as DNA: TGTGCCTGGAGTGTATCCCTTTTTGGGGGACAGGAAAAACTGTTTTTT. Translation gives CAWSVSLFGGQEKLFF.

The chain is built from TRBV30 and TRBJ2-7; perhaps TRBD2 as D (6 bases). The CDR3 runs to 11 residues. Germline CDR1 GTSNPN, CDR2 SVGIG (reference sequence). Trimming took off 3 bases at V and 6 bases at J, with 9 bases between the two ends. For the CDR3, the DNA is TGTGCCTGGAGACTAGCTGGCGAGCAGTACTTC. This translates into CAWRLAGEQYF. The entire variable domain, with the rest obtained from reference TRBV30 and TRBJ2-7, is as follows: SQTIHQWPATLVQPVGSPLSLECTVEGTSNPNLYWYRQAAGRGLQLLFYSVGIGQISSEVPQNLSASRPQDRQFILSSKKLLLSDSGFYLCAWRLAGEQYFGPGTRLTVT.

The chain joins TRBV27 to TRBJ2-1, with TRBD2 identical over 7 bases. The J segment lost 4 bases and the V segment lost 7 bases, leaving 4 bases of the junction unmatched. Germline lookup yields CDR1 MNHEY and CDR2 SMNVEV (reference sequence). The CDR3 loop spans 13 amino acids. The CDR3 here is CASTSGGYNEQFF. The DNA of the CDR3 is TGTGCCAGCACTAGCGGAGGTTACAATGAGCAGTTCTTC.

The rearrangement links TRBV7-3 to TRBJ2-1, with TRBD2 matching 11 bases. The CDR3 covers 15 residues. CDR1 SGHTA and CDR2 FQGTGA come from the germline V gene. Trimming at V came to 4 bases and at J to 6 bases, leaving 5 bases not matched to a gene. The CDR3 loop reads CASSSIAGGPNEQFF. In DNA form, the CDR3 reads TGTGCCAGCAGCTCCATAGCGGGAGGGCCCAATGAGCAGTTCTTC.

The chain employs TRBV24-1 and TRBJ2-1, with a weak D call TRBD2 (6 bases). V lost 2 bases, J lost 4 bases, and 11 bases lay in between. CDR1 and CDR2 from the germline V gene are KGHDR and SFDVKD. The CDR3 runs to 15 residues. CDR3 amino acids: CATSDSKTRYNEQFF. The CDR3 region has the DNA TGTGCCACCAGTGATTCTAAGACTAGATACAATGAGCAGTTCTTC.

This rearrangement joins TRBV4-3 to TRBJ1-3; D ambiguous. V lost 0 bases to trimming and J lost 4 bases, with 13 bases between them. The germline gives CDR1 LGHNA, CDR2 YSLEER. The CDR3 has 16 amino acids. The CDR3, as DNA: TGCGCCAGCAGCCAAGATGAAACATCGGGGGGAAACACCATATATTTT. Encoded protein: CASSQDETSGGNTIYF.

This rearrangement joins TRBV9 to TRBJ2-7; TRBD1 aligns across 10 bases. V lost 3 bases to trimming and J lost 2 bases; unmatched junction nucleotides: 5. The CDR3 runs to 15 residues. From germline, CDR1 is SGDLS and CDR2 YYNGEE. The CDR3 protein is CASSGAGQGAYEQYF. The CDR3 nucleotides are TGTGCCAGCAGCGGGGCCGGACAGGGGGCCTACGAGCAGTACTTC.

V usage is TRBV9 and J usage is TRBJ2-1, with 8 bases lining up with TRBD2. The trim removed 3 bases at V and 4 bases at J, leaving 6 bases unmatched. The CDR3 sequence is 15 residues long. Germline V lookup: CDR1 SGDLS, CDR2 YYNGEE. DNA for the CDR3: TGTGCCAGCAGCGGGGGACTAGGGGAATACAATGAGCAGTTCTTC. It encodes CASSGGLGEYNEQFF. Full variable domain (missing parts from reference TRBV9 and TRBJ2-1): DSGVTQTPKHLITATGQRVTLRCSPRSGDLSVYWYQQSLDQGLQFLIQYYNGEERAKGNILERFSAQQFPDLHSELNLSSLELGDSALYFCASSGGLGEYNEQFFGPGTRLTVL.

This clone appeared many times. CDR3 nucleotides: TGCAGCGCCGGGGGGATAGCGGGAGGTTGGGGCAATGAGCAGTTCTTC. It encodes CSAGGIAGGWGNEQFF. The chain combines TRBV29-1 with TRBJ2-1; 10 nucleotides line up with TRBD2. CDR3 length equals 16 residues. Unmatched junction bases numbered 15, after V lost 7 bases and J lost 6 bases. Germline V gene sequence: CDR1 SQVTM, CDR2 ANQGSEA.

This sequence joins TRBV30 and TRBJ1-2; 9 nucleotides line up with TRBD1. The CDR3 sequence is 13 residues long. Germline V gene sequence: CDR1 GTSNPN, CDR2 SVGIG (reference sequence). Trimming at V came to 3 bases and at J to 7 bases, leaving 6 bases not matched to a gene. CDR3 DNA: TGTGCCTGGAGCTGGACAGGGGACGGTGGCTACACCTTC. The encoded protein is CAWSWTGDGGYTF.

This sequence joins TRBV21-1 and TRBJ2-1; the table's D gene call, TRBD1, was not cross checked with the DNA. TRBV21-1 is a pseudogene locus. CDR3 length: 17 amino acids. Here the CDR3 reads CASSTPPDRGPYNEQFF. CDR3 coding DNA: TGTGCCAGCAGCACCCCCCCGGACAGGGGTCCTTACAATGAGCAGTTCTTC.

The CDR3 loop is CASWPRRNEKLFF. For the CDR3, the DNA is TGTGCCAGTTGGCCGCGGCGAAATGAAAAACTGTTTTTT. The chain uses TRBV6-6 and TRBJ1-4; D is unresolved. The CDR3 totals 13 residues. Germline V gene data show CDR1 as MNHNY and CDR2 as SVGAGI (reference sequence). Trimming cost V 9 bases and J 5 bases, with 13 bases left between them.

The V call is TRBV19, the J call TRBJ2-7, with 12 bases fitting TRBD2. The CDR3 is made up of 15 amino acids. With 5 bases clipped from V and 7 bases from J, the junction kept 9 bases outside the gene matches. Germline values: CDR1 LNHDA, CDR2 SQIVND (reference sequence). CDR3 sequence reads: CASSPLAGGAEEQYF. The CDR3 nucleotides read TGTGCCAGTAGTCCACTAGCGGGAGGAGCTGAAGAGCAGTACTTC. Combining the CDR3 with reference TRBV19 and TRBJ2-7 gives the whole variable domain DGGITQSPKYLFRKEGQNVTLSCEQNLNHDAMYWYRQDPGQGLRLIYYSQIVNDFQKGDIAEGYSVSREKKESFPLTVTSAQKNPTAFYLCASSPLAGGAEEQYFGPGTRLTVT.

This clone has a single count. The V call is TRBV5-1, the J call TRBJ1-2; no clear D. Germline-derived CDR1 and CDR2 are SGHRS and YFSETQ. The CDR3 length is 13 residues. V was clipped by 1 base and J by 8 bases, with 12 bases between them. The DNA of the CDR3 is TGCGCCAGCAGCTTGACCCAGACGACAGGCTACACCTTC. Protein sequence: CASSLTQTTGYTF.

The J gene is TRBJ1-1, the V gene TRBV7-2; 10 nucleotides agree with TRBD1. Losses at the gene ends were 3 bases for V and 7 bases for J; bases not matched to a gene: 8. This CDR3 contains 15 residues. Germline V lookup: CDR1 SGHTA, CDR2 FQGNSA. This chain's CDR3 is CASSFAGQGTGEAFF. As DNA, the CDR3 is TGTGCCAGCAGCTTCGCGGGACAGGGGACTGGTGAAGCTTTCTTT.

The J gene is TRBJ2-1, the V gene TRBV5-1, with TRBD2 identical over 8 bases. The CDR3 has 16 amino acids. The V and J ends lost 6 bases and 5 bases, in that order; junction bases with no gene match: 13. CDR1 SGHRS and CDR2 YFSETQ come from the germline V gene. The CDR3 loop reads CASTTGPGTSNNEQFF. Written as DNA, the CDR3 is TGCGCCAGCACCACAGGACCCGGGACTAGTAACAATGAGCAGTTCTTC.

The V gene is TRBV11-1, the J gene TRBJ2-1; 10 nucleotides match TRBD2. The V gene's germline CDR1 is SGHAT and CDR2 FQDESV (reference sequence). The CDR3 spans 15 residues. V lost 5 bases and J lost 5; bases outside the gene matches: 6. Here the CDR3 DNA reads TGTGCCAGCAGCCCCCGGCTAGCGGGAGACAATGAGCAGTTCTTC. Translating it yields CASSPRLAGDNEQFF. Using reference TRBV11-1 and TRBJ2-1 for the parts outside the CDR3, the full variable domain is EAEVAQSPRYKITEKSQAVAFWCDPISGHATLYWYRQILGQGPELLVQFQDESVVDDSQLPKDRFSAERLKGVDSTLKIQPAELGDSAMYLCASSPRLAGDNEQFFGPGTRLTVL.

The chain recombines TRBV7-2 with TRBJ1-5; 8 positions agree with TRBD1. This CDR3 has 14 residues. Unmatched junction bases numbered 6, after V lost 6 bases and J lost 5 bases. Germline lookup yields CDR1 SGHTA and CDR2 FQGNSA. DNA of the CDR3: TGTGCCAGCAGACAGACAGGGGAGCATCAGCCCCAGCATTTT. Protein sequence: CASRQTGEHQPQHF.